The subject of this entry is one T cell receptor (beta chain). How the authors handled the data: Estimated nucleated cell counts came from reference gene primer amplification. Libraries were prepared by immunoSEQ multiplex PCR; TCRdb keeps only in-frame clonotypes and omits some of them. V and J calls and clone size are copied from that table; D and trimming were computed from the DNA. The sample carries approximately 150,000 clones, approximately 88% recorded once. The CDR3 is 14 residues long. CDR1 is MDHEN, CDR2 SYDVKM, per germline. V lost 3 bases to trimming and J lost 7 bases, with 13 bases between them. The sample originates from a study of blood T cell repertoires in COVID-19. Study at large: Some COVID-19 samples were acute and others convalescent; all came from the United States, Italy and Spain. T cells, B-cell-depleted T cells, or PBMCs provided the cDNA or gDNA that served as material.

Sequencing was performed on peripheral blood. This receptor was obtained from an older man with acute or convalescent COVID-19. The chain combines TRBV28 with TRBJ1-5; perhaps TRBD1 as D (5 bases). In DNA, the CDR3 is TGTGCCAGCAGTTTTTCGGGGGATCAGCAGCCCCAGCATTTT. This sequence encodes CASSFSGDQQPQHF.